These 22 T cell receptor beta chains share one sample of origin, sequenced in a study of vaccination and CD4 T cells after COVID-19. Treatment described: approximately nine-day PBMC culture with coronavirus spike peptide pools or control peptides (ViraFEST assay). CD4+ T cells that had been cultured provided DNA sequenced with the Oncomine TCR Beta short-read assay. TCRdb reanalysed the PCR reads using MiXCR and keeps one entry per CDR3 protein. The sample holds about 15,000 distinct CDR3 sequences, roughly 57% seen once. The antigens these receptors bind are not known. The sample comprised CD4+ T cells from blood, cultured in vitro. The receptor source for this set is a human donor who had recovered from COVID-19.

The chain combines TRBV19 with TRBJ2-3, with D possibly called TRBD1 or TRBD2 (6 bases each). The CDR3 spans 13 residues. Germline assignment: CDR1 LNHDA and CDR2 SQIVND (reference sequence). Trimming pared 4 bases from V and 9 bases from J, leaving 14 bases between. DNA for the CDR3: TGTGCCAGTAGTACCTCCCGGAGGGGGACGCAGTATTTT. This gives the protein CASSTSRRGTQYF.

This clonotype was seen just once. A junction boundary mismatches the germline segment, possibly from a read error. V and J are TRBV6-5 and TRBJ2-1; TRBD2 matches 9 bases. The CDR3 contains 14 residues. Germline-derived CDR1 and CDR2 are MNHEY and SVGAGI. The CDR3 is CASSYRSAGGWPIF. The CDR3 region has the DNA TGTGCCAGCAGTTACAGGTCAGCGGGAGGATGGCCGATCTTC.

The chain has TRBV15 and TRBJ2-7; the match to TRBD1 covers 7 bases. Germline CDR1 reads LNHNV; CDR2 reads YYDKDF (reference sequence). The V and J ends lost 4 bases and 5 bases, in that order; junction bases with no gene match: 5. The CDR3 covers 13 residues. The CDR3 sequence is CATSIGTVNEQYF. In nucleotides, the CDR3 is TGTGCCACCAGCATCGGGACAGTTAACGAGCAGTACTTC. The full variable domain, its missing parts supplied by reference TRBV15 and TRBJ2-7, is DAMVIQNPRYQVTQFGKPVTLSCSQTLNHNVMYWYQQKSSQAPKLLFHYYDKDFNNEADTPDNFQSRRPNTSFCFLDIRSPGLGDTAMYLCATSIGTVNEQYFGPGTRLTVT.

Only a few counts were recorded for this clonotype. The chain couples TRBV20-1 to TRBJ1-1, with D perhaps TRBD1 (5 bases). The CDR3 has 13 amino acids. V was clipped by 4 bases and J by 2 bases, with 11 bases between them. CDR1 and CDR2 (germline): DFQATT, SNEGSKA (reference sequence). The CDR3 loop is CSATIQGNTEAFF. The CDR3 DNA reads TGCAGTGCTACCATCCAGGGAAACACTGAAGCTTTCTTT.

The chain employs TRBV10-3 and TRBJ2-2, with 14 bases identical to TRBD2. With V trimmed by 2 bases and J by 4 bases, 9 bases remained unmatched. Germline-derived CDR1 and CDR2 are ENHRY and SYGVKD. The CDR3 loop spans 19 amino acids. The CDR3 region has the DNA TGTGCCATCAGTGAGAGGGGGACTAGCGGGAGAAGCGGCACCGGGGAGCTGTTTTTT. Its translation is CAISERGTSGRSGTGELFF.

This chain joins TRBV20-1 and TRBJ1-1; 9 bases are a match to TRBD1. V gave up 3 bases and J gave up 5 bases; unmatched junction bases: 4. The CDR3 consists of 13 residues. The V gene's germline CDR1 is DFQATT and CDR2 SNEGSKA (reference sequence). CDR3 protein: CSARGQGETEAFF. The CDR3 nucleotides are TGCAGTGCTAGGGGACAGGGAGAAACTGAAGCTTTCTTT.

About this clonotype: Given a much more abundant clone one base away, this may be a read error. V and J are TRBV2 and TRBJ1-5; D not certain. The CDR3 loop spans 14 amino acids. Deletions cut 4 bases from V and 2 bases from J, with 9 bases between. Germline CDR1 is SNHLY and CDR2 is FYNNEI. The CDR3 loop is CASSGRPGNQPQHF. The DNA of the CDR3 is TGTGCCAGCAGTGGAAGGCCGGGCAATCAGCCCCAGCATTTT.

The chain links TRBV20-1 to TRBJ2-7; 9 bases agree with TRBD2. CDR3 length equals 15 residues. Germline CDR1 is DFQATT and CDR2 is SNEGSKA (reference sequence). Trimming cost V 6 bases and J 0 bases; bases outside gene matches: 9. In DNA, the CDR3 is TGCAGTGCCAGGGTAGCGGGAGACACCTCCTACGAGCAGTACTTC. This translates into CSARVAGDTSYEQYF.

The rearrangement uses TRBV6-1 and TRBJ1-5; TRBD1 might be the D (5 bases). The germline CDR1 and CDR2 sequences are MNHNS and SASEGT. Trimming pared 10 bases from V and 0 bases from J, leaving 22 bases between. CDR3 length: 17 residues. DNA for the CDR3: TGTGCCATCTCTAGACCAACAGGAACTTATAGCAATCAGCCCCAGCATTTT. This translates into CAISRPTGTYSNQPQHF.

This rearrangement joins TRBV27 to TRBJ2-3; no firm D call. This CDR3 region has 14 residues. CDR1 and CDR2 from the germline V gene are MNHEY and SMNVEV (reference sequence). V gave up 6 bases and J gave up 0 bases, with 10 bases separating them. The CDR3 reads CASSFSTSTDTQYF. CDR3 in DNA: TGTGCCAGCAGCTTCTCGACTAGCACAGATACGCAGTATTTT.

V is TRBV20-1 and J is TRBJ2-5; TRBD1 might be the D (8 bases). CDR3 length equals 14 residues. Looked up from germline, CDR1 is DFQATT and CDR2 is SNEGSKA (reference sequence). Trimming removed 5 bases at V and 8 bases at J, with 21 bases between. CDR3 nucleotides: TGCAGTGCTCCTAACAGGGGGGGGCGGGAAACCCAGTACTTC. Translated: CSAPNRGGRETQYF.

This chain connects TRBV6-1 to TRBJ1-4; D is unresolved. Trimming shortened V by 6 bases and J by 8 bases, and 13 bases separated the two germline ends. Looked up from germline, CDR1 is MNHNS and CDR2 is SASEGT. The CDR3 runs to 13 residues. This CDR3 reads CASRGWTTEKLFF. In DNA form, the CDR3 reads TGTGCCAGCAGGGGGTGGACCACGGAAAAACTGTTTTTT.

The chain couples TRBV20-1 to TRBJ2-7; 10 nucleotides agree with TRBD2. Unmatched junction bases numbered 4, after V lost 3 bases and J lost 2 bases. CDR1 and CDR2 from the germline V gene are DFQATT and SNEGSKA (reference sequence). This CDR3 region has 14 residues. CDR3: CSARLAGEAYEQYF. Written as DNA, the CDR3 is TGCAGTGCTAGGCTAGCGGGAGAAGCCTACGAGCAGTACTTC.

The chain couples TRBV7-8 to TRBJ2-1; D gene unclear. The CDR3 covers 14 residues. CDR1 is SGHVS and CDR2 is FQNEAQ in the germline V gene. V lost 0 bases, J lost 5 bases, and 8 bases lay in between. CDR3 in amino acids: CASSLAVSHNEQFF. The CDR3 DNA is TGTGCCAGCAGCTTAGCGGTCAGCCACAATGAGCAGTTCTTC.

This clonotype was detected once. The chain combines TRBV6-1 with TRBJ2-3; 10 bases align to TRBD1. Per the germline V gene, CDR1 is MNHNS and CDR2 is SASEGT. V was pared by 6 bases and J by 1 base, with 10 bases of the junction left unmatched. The CDR3 is 17 residues long. CDR3 residues: CASRGQGSPHGTDTQYF. The CDR3, as DNA: TGTGCCAGCAGGGGACAGGGGTCGCCCCATGGCACAGATACGCAGTATTTT.

In this sample, this clonotype turned up once. This chain connects TRBV10-1 to TRBJ2-7, with 9 positions matching TRBD2. The ends lost 3 bases at V and 7 bases at J; junction bases unmatched: 4. The CDR3 loop spans 13 amino acids. Germline V CDR1 and CDR2: WNHNN, SYGVQD (reference sequence). The CDR3 is CASSDAAGGEQYF. CDR3 bases: TGCGCCAGCAGTGATGCAGCGGGAGGAGAGCAGTACTTC.

This rearrangement joins TRBV20-1 to TRBJ1-2, with D tentatively TRBD1 (5 bases). Trimming cost V 6 bases and J 2 bases, with 16 bases left between them. This CDR3 has 14 amino acids. Looked up from germline, CDR1 is DFQATT and CDR2 is SNEGSKA (reference sequence). The CDR3 loop reads CSANQGLGNYGYTF. The CDR3 DNA reads as TGCAGTGCCAACCAGGGCCTAGGGAACTATGGCTACACCTTC.

The chain couples TRBV20-1 to TRBJ1-5; 8 bases are a match to TRBD1. From germline, CDR1 is DFQATT and CDR2 SNEGSKA (reference sequence). With 5 bases clipped from V and 7 bases from J, the junction kept 7 bases outside the gene matches. The CDR3 runs 13 residues. In nucleotides, the CDR3 is TGCAGTGCTTGGACAGGGTCAGACCAGCCCCAGCATTTT. The encoded protein is CSAWTGSDQPQHF.

The rearrangement uses TRBV2 and TRBJ1-5, with a tentative D call TRBD1 (5 bases). The germline CDR1 and CDR2 sequences are SNHLY and FYNNEI. V was shortened by 5 bases and J by 4 bases, with 15 bases between the two germline ends. The CDR3 runs to 15 residues. CDR3 sequence (DNA): TGTGCCAGCAGTATCGGGGCGCAGGGTAATCAGCCCCAGCATTTT. Amino acid sequence: CASSIGAQGNQPQHF.

This clonotype came up a few times. The chain is built from TRBV4-1 and TRBJ1-1; a possible D gene is TRBD1 (5 bases). Per the germline V gene, CDR1 is MGHRA and CDR2 is YSYEKL. CDR3 size: 9 residues. Trimming stripped 5 bases from V and 10 bases from J, with 5 bases between. The CDR3 bases are TGCGCCAGCAGCAGGGGAGCTTTCTTT. Translated, it gives CASSRGAFF.

The genes are TRBV2 and TRBJ2-7; 8 nucleotides match TRBD1. The CDR3 consists of 14 residues. Trimming at V came to 6 bases and at J to 5 bases, leaving 9 bases not matched to a gene. Germline V lookup: CDR1 SNHLY, CDR2 FYNNEI. This CDR3 is CASRDRTGTDEQYF. CDR3 coding DNA: TGTGCCAGCAGGGACCGGACAGGGACTGACGAGCAGTACTTC.

The chain uses TRBV6-5 and TRBJ2-1; the match to TRBD2 covers 9 bases. The CDR3 consists of 17 residues. Germline V gene data show CDR1 as MNHEY and CDR2 as SVGAGI. V lost 2 bases and J lost 9; bases outside the gene matches: 14. CDR3 residues: CASSYELAGGPPGEQFF. Here the CDR3 DNA reads TGTGCCAGCAGTTACGAATTGGCGGGAGGGCCTCCGGGTGAGCAGTTCTTC.